This T cell receptor (beta chain) was captured in a study of blood T cells in healthy people across ages. Background on the study: About one barcoded beta molecule was captured per two T cells (by template switching). Study-wide points: Both naive CD4+ cell counts and diversity were greater in long-lived donors than in aged donors. Donor CMV status, an unknown factor, possibly confounded changes in expanded clonotypes.

The use of a sample-barcoded 5' primer and a J-beta primer mix characterized a second PCR of roughly 6 to 11 cycles. TCRdb reprocessed the 5' RACE reads with MiXCR, giving one entry per CDR3 protein. The repertoire has approximately 600,000 distinct CDR3 sequences, 58% of them found once; the top ten carry 30% to 45%. With respect to this clonotype: Antigen: not known.

The CDR3 is made up of 15 amino acids. The germline gives CDR1 SGHRS, CDR2 YFSETQ. Trimming removed 1 base from V and 2 bases from J, with 11 bases in between. The clonotype was recovered from a man in his fifties or sixties in good health. Sequencing input: blood. The rearrangement uses TRBV5-1 and TRBJ2-3; D gene unclear. The chain's CDR3 is CASSLYDPTTDTQYF. DNA for the CDR3: TGCGCCAGCAGCTTGTACGACCCGACCACAGATACGCAGTATTTT.